The 10 T cell receptor beta chains below were found in one sample sequenced in a study of cytomegalovirus exposure and HLA in healthy donors. The PCR ran on 60 Vbeta and 13 Jbeta primers. Profiling relied on immunoSEQ multiplex PCR, and the TCRdb table lists in-frame clones only, not all of them. The sample records about 61,000 clones, 80% to 90% being singletons. Specimen: PBMCs. These receptors were obtained from a man aged 25 to 45 in good health and CMV-seropositive.

Details on this clone: The junction departs from the called germline gene at one end, perhaps through a read error. V and J are TRBV7-9 and TRBJ1-1; 7 nucleotides agree with TRBD1. Germline lookup yields CDR1 SEHNR and CDR2 FQNEAQ (reference sequence). This CDR3 region has 14 residues. CDR3 protein: CSSSSADRELEAFF. In nucleotides, the CDR3 is TGTTCCAGCAGCTCCGCCGACAGGGAACTTGAAGCTTTCTTT. Full variable domain (rest looked up from reference TRBV7-9 and TRBJ1-1): DTGVSQNPRHKITKRGQNVTFRCDPISEHNRLYWYRQTLGQGPEFLTYFQNEAQLEKSRLLSDRFSAERPKGSFSTLEIQRTEQGDSAMYLCSSSSADRELEAFFGQGTRLTVV.

V and J are TRBV29-1 and TRBJ1-3, with a possible D match to TRBD1 (6 bases). The germline gives CDR1 SQVTM, CDR2 ANQGSEA. With 4 bases removed from V and 1 base from J, the gap between germline ends came to 11 bases. The CDR3 runs 14 residues. The CDR3 nucleotides are TGCAGCGTTGGCGCAGGGGTTTCTGGAAACACCATATATTTT. It yields the protein CSVGAGVSGNTIYF.

This chain connects TRBV28 to TRBJ2-7; 7 bases fit TRBD1. The CDR3 is 14 amino acids. CDR1 and CDR2 (germline): MDHEN, SYDVKM. The V segment lost 5 bases and the J segment 8 bases; nucleotides outside the gene matches: 12. The CDR3 region has the DNA TGTGCCAGCAGTATACGGGACAGTCGGGGCCAGCAGTACTTC. Amino acid sequence: CASSIRDSRGQQYF.

The chain links TRBV27 to TRBJ1-2; 7 bases align to TRBD1. The V and J ends lost 1 base and 5 bases, in that order; junction bases with no gene match: 10. In germline, CDR1 is MNHEY, CDR2 SMNVEV (reference sequence). The CDR3 is made up of 16 amino acids. The CDR3 loop reads CASSLYWSGGRYGYTF. CDR3 nucleotides: TGTGCCAGCAGTTTATATTGGTCAGGGGGACGGTATGGCTACACCTTC.

The chain has TRBV6-1 and TRBJ2-5, with TRBD2 matching over 9 bases. The J call is uncertain, as TRBJ2-7 better fits the DNA end. This CDR3 is built from 17 residues. In germline, CDR1 is MNHNS, CDR2 SASEGT. The CDR3, as DNA: TGTGCCAGCAGTGAAGGGGGCGGGACTAGCAGTCCCTACGAGCAGTACTTC. Its protein is CASSEGGGTSSPYEQYF.

This chain connects TRBV30 to TRBJ2-3; D may be TRBD1 (6 bases). The CDR3 has 16 amino acids. Trimming stripped 4 bases from V and 4 bases from J, with 21 bases between. Germline-derived CDR1 and CDR2 are GTSNPN and SVGIG (reference sequence). As DNA, the CDR3 is TGTGCCTGGAAACCAATTAGGGGGTTTTTCGCAGATACGCAGTATTTT. This translates into CAWKPIRGFFADTQYF.

This chain links TRBV5-4 with TRBJ1-2; weak D call: TRBD1 (6 bases). Per germline, CDR1 SGHNT and CDR2 YYREEE (reference sequence). The CDR3 runs to 13 residues. V lost 3 bases, J lost 2 bases, and 8 bases lay in between. CDR3 residues: CASSSGQNYGYTF. The CDR3 DNA is TGTGCCAGCAGCTCAGGACAGAACTATGGCTACACCTTC.

The rearrangement uses TRBV6-1 and TRBJ2-5; D is possibly TRBD1 (6 bases). Trimming left V 6 bases short and J 2 bases short, with 13 bases between. The CDR3 sequence is 14 residues long. Germline V gives CDR1 MNHNS, CDR2 SASEGT. CDR3: CASRLRGSQETQYF. The CDR3 coding sequence is TGTGCCAGCAGGTTGAGGGGGTCTCAAGAGACCCAGTACTTC.

The chain has TRBV7-2 and TRBJ1-6; TRBD1 matches at 9 bases. CDR3 length: 15 amino acids. Germline CDR1 reads SGHTA; CDR2 reads FQGNSA. The V segment lost 4 bases and the J segment 9 bases; nucleotides outside the gene matches: 7. As DNA, the CDR3 is TGTGCCAGCAGCTCCGGGACAGGGACGATTTCACCCCTCCACTTT. Its protein product is CASSSGTGTISPLHF.

The chain uses TRBV28 and TRBJ2-5; D gene uncertain. Germline V gene lookup returns CDR1 MDHEN and CDR2 SYDVKM. Between the trimmed V and J ends, which lost 2 bases and 1 base, there was a span of 5 bases. The CDR3 runs 13 residues. For the CDR3, the DNA is TGTGCCAGCAGTTTACACAGCCAAGAGACCCAGTACTTC. Encoded protein: CASSLHSQETQYF.